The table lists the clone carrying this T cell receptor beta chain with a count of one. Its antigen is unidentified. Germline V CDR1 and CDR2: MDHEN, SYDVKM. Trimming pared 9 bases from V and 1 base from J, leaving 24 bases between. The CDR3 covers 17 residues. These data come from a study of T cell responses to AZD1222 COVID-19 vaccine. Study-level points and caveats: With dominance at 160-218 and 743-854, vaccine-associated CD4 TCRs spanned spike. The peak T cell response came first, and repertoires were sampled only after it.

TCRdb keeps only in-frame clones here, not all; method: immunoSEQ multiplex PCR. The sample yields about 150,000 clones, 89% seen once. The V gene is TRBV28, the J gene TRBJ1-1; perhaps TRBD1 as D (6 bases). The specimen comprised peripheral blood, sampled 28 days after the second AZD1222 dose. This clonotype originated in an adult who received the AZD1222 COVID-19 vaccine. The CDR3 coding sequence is TGTGCCAGTAGAACACTCGCTTGGGGGGCGCGGAACACTGAAGCTTTCTTT. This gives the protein CASRTLAWGARNTEAFF.